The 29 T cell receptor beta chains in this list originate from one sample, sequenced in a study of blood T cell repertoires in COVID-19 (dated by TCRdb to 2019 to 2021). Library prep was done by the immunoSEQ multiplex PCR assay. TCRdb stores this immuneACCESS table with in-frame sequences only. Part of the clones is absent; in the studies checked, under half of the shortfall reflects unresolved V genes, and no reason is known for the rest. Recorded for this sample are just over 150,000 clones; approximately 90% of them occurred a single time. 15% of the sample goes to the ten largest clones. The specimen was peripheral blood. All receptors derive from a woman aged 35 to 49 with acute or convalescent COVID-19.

Here the CDR3 DNA reads TGTGCCAGCAGCTCAGGACTAATCGGCACCGGGGAGCTGTTTTTT. It is translated as CASSSGLIGTGELFF. This rearrangement joins TRBV3-1 (or the pseudogene TRBV3-2) to TRBJ2-2; TRBD2 is a possible D gene (6 bases). Germline V gene data show CDR1 as LGHDT and CDR2 as YNNKEL (reference sequence). This CDR3 comprises 15 residues. Trimming stripped 5 bases from V and 4 bases from J, with 14 bases between.

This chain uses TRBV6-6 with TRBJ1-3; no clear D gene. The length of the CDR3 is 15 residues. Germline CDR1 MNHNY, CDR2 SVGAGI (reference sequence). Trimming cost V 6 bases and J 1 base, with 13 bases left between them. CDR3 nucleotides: TGTGCCAGCAGACCCGCGATGAGGTCTGGAAACACCATATATTTT. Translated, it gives CASRPAMRSGNTIYF.

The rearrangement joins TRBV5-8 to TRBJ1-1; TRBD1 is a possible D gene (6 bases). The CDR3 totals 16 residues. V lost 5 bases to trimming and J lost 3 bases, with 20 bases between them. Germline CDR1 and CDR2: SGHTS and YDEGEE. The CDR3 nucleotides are TGTGCCAGCAGTGAACGTTCCCGGGACATGGACACTGAAGCTTTCTTT. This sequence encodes CASSERSRDMDTEAFF.

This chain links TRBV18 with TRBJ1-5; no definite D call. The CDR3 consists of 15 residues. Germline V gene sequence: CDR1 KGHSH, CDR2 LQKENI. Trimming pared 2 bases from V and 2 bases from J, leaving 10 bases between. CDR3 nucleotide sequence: TGTGCCAGCTCACCAGGGCAGACCCGCAATCAGCCCCAGCATTTT. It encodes CASSPGQTRNQPQHF.

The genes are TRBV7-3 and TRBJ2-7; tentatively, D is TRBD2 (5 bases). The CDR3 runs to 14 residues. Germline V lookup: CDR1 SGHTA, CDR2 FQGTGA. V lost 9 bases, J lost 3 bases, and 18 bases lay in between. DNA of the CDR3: TGTGCCAGAGATCGGCGATCGGGGAACTACGAGCAGTACTTC. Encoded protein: CARDRRSGNYEQYF.

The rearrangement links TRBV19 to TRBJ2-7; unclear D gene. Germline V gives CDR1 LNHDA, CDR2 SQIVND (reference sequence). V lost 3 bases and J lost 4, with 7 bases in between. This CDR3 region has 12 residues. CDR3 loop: CASSIPGYEQYF. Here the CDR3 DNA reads TGTGCCAGTAGTATTCCGGGTTACGAGCAGTACTTC. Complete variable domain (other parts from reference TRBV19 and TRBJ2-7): DGGITQSPKYLFRKEGQNVTLSCEQNLNHDAMYWYRQDPGQGLRLIYYSQIVNDFQKGDIAEGYSVSREKKESFPLTVTSAQKNPTAFYLCASSIPGYEQYFGPGTRLTVT.

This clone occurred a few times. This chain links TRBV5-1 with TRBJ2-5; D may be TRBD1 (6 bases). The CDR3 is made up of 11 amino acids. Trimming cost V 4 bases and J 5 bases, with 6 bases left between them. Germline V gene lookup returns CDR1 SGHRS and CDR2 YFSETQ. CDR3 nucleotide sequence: TGCGCCAGCAGCACAGGGGAGACCCAGTACTTC. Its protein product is CASSTGETQYF.

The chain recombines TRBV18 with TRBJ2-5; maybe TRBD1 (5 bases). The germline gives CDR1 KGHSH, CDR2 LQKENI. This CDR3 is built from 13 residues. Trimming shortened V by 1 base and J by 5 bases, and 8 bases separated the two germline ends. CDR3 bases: TGTGCCAGCTCACCACAGGGGTTGGAGACCCAGTACTTC. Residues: CASSPQGLETQYF.

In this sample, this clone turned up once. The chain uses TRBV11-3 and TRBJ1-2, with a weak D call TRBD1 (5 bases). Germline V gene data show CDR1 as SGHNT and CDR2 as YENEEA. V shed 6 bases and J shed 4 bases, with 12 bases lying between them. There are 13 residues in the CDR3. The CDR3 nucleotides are TGTGCCAGCAGTCGAAGGGGATTCTATGGCTACACCTTC. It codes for CASSRRGFYGYTF.

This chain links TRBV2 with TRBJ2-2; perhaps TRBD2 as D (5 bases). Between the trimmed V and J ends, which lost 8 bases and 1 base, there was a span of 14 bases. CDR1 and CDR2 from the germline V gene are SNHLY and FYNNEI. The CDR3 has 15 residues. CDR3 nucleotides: TGTGCCAGCGTAGGAGGCCCGATGAACACCGGGGAGCTGTTTTTT. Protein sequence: CASVGGPMNTGELFF.

Written as DNA, the CDR3 is TGTGCCATCAGTAGACAGGGAGTTGGCAATCAGCCCCAGCATTTT. Translating it yields CAISRQGVGNQPQHF. The gene calls are TRBV10-3 and TRBJ1-5, with 7 nucleotides matching TRBD1. Trimming at V came to 5 bases and at J to 2 bases, leaving 6 bases not matched to a gene. Germline CDR1 reads ENHRY; CDR2 reads SYGVKD. The CDR3 covers 15 residues.

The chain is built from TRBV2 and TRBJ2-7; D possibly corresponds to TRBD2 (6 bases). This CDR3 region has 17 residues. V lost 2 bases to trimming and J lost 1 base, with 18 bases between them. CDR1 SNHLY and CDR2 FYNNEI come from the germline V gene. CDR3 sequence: CASSEFSTPGTSYEQYF. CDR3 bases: TGTGCCAGCAGTGAATTTTCCACCCCTGGGACTTCCTACGAGCAGTACTTC.

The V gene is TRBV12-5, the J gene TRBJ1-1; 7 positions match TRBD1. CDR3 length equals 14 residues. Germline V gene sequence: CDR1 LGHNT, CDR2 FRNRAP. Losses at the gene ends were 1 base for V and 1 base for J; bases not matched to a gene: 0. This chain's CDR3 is CASGLGQGNTEAFF. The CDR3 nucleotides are TGTGCTAGTGGTTTGGGACAGGGGAACACTGAAGCTTTCTTT.

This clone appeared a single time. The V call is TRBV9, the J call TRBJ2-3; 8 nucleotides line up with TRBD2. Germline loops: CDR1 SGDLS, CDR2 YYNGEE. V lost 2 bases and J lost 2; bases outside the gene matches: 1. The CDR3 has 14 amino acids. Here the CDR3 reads CASSVGLATDTQYF. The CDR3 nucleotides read TGTGCCAGCAGCGTCGGACTAGCCACAGATACGCAGTATTTT.

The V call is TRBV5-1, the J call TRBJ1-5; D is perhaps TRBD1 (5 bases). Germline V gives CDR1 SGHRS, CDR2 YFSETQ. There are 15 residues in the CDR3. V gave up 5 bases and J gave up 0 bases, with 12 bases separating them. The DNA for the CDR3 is TGCGCCAGCAGAACGGACACAAATAGCAATCAGCCCCAGCATTTT. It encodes CASRTDTNSNQPQHF. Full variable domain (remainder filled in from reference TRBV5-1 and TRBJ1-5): KAGVTQTPRYLIKTRGQQVTLSCSPISGHRSVSWYQQTPGQGLQFLFEYFSETQRNKGNFPGRFSGRQFSNSRSEMNVSTLELGDSALYLCASRTDTNSNQPQHFGDGTRLSIL.

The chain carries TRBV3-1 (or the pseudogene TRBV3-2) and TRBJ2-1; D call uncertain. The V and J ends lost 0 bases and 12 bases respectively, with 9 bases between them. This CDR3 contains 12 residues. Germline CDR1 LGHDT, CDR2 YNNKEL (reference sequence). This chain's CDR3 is CASSQDAPMQFF. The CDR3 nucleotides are TGTGCCAGCAGCCAAGATGCCCCTATGCAGTTCTTC.

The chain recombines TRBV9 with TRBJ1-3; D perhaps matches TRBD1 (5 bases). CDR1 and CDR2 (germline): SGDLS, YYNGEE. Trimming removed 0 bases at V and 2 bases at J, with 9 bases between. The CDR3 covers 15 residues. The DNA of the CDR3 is TGTGCCAGCAGCGTAGAGACGGACACTGGAAACACCATATATTTT. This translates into CASSVETDTGNTIYF.

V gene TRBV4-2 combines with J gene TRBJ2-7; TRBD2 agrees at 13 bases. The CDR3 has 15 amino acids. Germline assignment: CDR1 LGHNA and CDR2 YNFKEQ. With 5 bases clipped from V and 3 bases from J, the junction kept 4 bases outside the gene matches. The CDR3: CASSSRTSGSYEQYF. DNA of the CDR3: TGTGCCAGCAGCTCCCGGACTAGCGGGAGCTACGAGCAGTACTTC.

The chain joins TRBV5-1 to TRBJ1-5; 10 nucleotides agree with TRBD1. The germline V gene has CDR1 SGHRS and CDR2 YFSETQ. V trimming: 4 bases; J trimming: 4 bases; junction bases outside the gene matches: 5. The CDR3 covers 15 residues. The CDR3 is CASSPGDRGNQPQHF. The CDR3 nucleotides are TGCGCCAGCAGCCCGGGGGACAGGGGAAATCAGCCCCAGCATTTT.

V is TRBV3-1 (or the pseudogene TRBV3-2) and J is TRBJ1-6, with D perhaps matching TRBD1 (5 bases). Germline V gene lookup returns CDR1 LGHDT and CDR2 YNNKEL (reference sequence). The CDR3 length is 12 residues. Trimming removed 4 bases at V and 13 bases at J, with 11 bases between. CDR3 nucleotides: TGTGCCAGCAGCCCCGCGGGGCATCCCCTCCACTTT. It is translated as CASSPAGHPLHF.

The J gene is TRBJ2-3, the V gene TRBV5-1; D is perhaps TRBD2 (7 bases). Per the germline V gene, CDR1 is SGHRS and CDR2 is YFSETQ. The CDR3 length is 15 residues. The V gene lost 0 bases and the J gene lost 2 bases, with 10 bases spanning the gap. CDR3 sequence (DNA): TGCGCCAGCAGCTTGGTCGGGGGGCTCACAGATACGCAGTATTTT. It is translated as CASSLVGGLTDTQYF.

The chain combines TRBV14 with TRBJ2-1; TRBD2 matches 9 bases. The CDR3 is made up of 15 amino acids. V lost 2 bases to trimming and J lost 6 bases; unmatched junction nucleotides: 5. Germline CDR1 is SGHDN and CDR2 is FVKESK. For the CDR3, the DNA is TGTGCCAGCAGCCAATATAGCGGGGGAAGCAATGAGCAGTTCTTC. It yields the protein CASSQYSGGSNEQFF.

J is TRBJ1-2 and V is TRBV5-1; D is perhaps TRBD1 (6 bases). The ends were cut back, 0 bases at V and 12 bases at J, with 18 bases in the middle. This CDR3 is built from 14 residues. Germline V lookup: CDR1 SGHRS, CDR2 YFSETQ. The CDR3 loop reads CASSLEAGAKVHTF. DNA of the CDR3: TGCGCCAGCAGCTTGGAGGCAGGGGCGAAGGTCCACACCTTC.

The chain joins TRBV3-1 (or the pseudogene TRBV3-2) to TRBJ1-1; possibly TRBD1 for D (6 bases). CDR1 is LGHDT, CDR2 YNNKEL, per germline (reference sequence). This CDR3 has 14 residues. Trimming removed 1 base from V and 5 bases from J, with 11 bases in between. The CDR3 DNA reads TGTGCCAGCAGCCAAGTAGGGGGGGTGACTGAAGCTTTCTTT. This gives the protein CASSQVGGVTEAFF.

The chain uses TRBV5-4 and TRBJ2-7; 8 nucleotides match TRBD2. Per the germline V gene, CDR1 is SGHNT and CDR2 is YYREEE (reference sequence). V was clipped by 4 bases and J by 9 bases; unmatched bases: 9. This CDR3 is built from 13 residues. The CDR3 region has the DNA TGTGCCAGCAGCCAATTTAGCGGGGAGGTGCAGTACTTC. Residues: CASSQFSGEVQYF. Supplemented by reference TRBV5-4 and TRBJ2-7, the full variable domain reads ETGVTQSPTHLIKTRGQQVTLRCSSQSGHNTVSWYQQALGQGPQFIFQYYREEENGRGNFPPRFSGLQFPNYSSELNVNALELDDSALYLCASSQFSGEVQYFGPGTRLTVT.

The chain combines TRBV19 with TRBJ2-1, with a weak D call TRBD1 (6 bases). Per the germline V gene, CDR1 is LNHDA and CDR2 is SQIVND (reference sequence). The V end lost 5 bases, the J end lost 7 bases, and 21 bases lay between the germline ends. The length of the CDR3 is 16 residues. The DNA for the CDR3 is TGTGCCAGTAGTTCTATCTGGGCACAGGGCTGGAATGAGCAGTTCTTC. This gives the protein CASSSIWAQGWNEQFF.

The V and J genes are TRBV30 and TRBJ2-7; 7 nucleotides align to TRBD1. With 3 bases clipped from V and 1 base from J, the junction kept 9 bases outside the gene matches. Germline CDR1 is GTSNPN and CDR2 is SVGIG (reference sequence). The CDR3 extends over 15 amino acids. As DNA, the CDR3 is TGTGCCTGGAGGGACACCGGGACAGCATCCTACGAGCAGTACTTC. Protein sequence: CAWRDTGTASYEQYF.

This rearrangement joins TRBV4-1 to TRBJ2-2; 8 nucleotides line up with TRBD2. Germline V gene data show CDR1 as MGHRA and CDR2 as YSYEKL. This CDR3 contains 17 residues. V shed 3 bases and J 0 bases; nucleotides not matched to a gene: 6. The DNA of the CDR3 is TGCGCCAGCAGCCAGGTTTCGGGGGGGGCGAACACCGGGGAGCTGTTTTTT. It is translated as CASSQVSGGANTGELFF.

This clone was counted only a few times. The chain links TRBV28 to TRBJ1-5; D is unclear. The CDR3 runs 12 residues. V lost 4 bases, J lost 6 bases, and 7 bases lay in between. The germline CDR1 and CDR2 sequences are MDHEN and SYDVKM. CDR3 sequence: CASSSGRQPQHF. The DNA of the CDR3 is TGTGCCAGCAGTTCTGGGCGTCAGCCCCAGCATTTT.